The present T cell receptor beta chain was sequenced within a study of blood T cell repertoires in COVID-19. Study information: Collection of acute and convalescent COVID-19 samples took place in the United States, Italy and Spain.

Participants spanned ages about 18 to 90 years and resided in 20 to 30 US areas. This clone is a singleton in its sample. The protocol was immunoSEQ multiplex PCR, while the TCRdb copy is restricted to in-frame clones and leaves out a portion. This repertoire shows 200,000 to 250,000 clones, roughly 86% found once; its top ten account for over 2%. Germline loops: CDR1 SNHLY, CDR2 FYNNEI. Unmatched junction bases numbered 10, after V lost 7 bases and J lost 1 base. This CDR3 comprises 17 residues. This chain uses TRBV2 with TRBJ2-3, with 11 bases identical to TRBD1. Specimen: PBMCs or T cells enriched from blood (not recorded which). The clonotype was recovered from a woman aged 45 to 65 who had recovered from COVID-19. This chain's CDR3 is CASKGQGEKTGTDTQYF. CDR3 sequence (DNA): TGTGCCAGCAAGGGACAGGGGGAGAAAACGGGCACAGATACGCAGTATTTT.